These 28 T cell receptor beta chains came from one sample sequenced in a study of blood T cell repertoires in COVID-19. TCRdb's table, derived via immunoSEQ multiplex PCR, lists solely in-frame clones and lacks some. Of under 95,000 clones listed, around 87% were seen once; the top ten hold less than 6.5%. The source material was peripheral blood. The receptors derive from a man aged 40-55 years with acute or convalescent COVID-19.

Comment on this clone: The sample contains more than one DNA sequence encoding this CDR3. This chain uses TRBV11-2 with TRBJ2-1; 7 bases match TRBD1. The CDR3 contains 13 residues. CDR1 and CDR2 (germline): SGHAT, FQNNGV. J gave up 10 bases and V 2 bases, and 5 bases lay outside the gene matches. The CDR3 DNA sequence: TGTGCCAGCAGCTTACGACAGGGCGGGGAGCAGTTCTTC. Translating gives CASSLRQGGEQFF.

Only a few counts were recorded for this clone. CDR3 nucleotide sequence: TGTGCCAGCAGCACCGGGACAGGGGCCTACGAGCAGTACTTC. This sequence encodes CASSTGTGAYEQYF. The V and J genes are TRBV5-4 and TRBJ2-7, with TRBD1 identical over 10 bases. Germline lookup yields CDR1 SGHNT and CDR2 YYREEE (reference sequence). Unmatched junction bases numbered 3, after V lost 4 bases and J lost 2 bases. This CDR3 region has 14 residues. Full variable domain (outside the CDR3, taken from reference TRBV5-4 and TRBJ2-7): ETGVTQSPTHLIKTRGQQVTLRCSSQSGHNTVSWYQQALGQGPQFIFQYYREEENGRGNFPPRFSGLQFPNYSSELNVNALELDDSALYLCASSTGTGAYEQYFGPGTRLTVT.

This clone turned up a few times. The chain is built from TRBV6-6 and TRBJ2-7, with TRBD1 matching over 7 bases. The CDR3 length is 15 residues. Germline V gives CDR1 MNHNY, CDR2 SVGAGI (reference sequence). V was pared by 0 bases and J by 1 base, with 3 bases of the junction left unmatched. Here the CDR3 DNA reads TGTGCCAGCAGTTACTCGATGGGACAGTCCTACGAGCAGTACTTC. Its translation is CASSYSMGQSYEQYF.

CDR3 nucleotide sequence: TGTGCCAGCAGCCAAGATAACGGGGAGCAGCCCCAGCATTTT. It is translated as CASSQDNGEQPQHF. The genes are TRBV3-1 (or the pseudogene TRBV3-2) and TRBJ1-5; no clear D gene. V was clipped by 0 bases and J by 7 bases, with 10 bases between them. CDR1 LGHDT and CDR2 YNNKEL come from the germline V gene (reference sequence). This CDR3 region has 14 residues.

This clone was observed a single time. This rearrangement joins TRBV13 to TRBJ2-5; 7 bases line up with TRBD1. The CDR3 sequence is 15 residues long. V was clipped by 3 bases and J by 4 bases; unmatched bases: 8. Germline V CDR1 and CDR2: PRHDT, FYEKMQ (reference sequence). The chain's CDR3 is CASSFHRDSGETQYF. In DNA, the CDR3 is TGTGCCAGCAGCTTTCACCGGGACAGTGGAGAGACCCAGTACTTC.

This clone was seen a single time. The CDR3 DNA reads TGTGCCAGCAGCTTAGCGACTAGCGGTTACAATGAGCAGTTCTTC. Translation gives CASSLATSGYNEQFF. The rearrangement uses TRBV7-2 and TRBJ2-1, with TRBD2 matching 9 bases. This CDR3 has 15 amino acids. J lost 4 bases, V lost 0 bases, and 1 base had no gene match. Germline V lookup: CDR1 SGHTA, CDR2 FQGNSA.

Remarks on this clone: Different DNA sequences within this sample yield the same CDR3. The chain has TRBV3-1 (or the pseudogene TRBV3-2) and TRBJ1-5, with D possibly matching TRBD1 (5 bases). Trimming left V 4 bases short and J 6 bases short, with 7 bases between. Per the germline V gene, CDR1 is LGHDT and CDR2 is YNNKEL (reference sequence). This CDR3 has 12 residues. The CDR3 loop reads CASSPGGQPQHF. As DNA, the CDR3 is TGTGCCAGCAGCCCGGGGGGTCAGCCCCAGCATTTT.

The genes are TRBV5-1 and TRBJ2-5, with D possibly matching TRBD1 (5 bases). Trimming stripped 4 bases from V and 4 bases from J, with 14 bases between. This CDR3 has 14 amino acids. Per the germline V gene, CDR1 is SGHRS and CDR2 is YFSETQ. The CDR3 DNA reads TGCGCCAGCAGCCTTCAGGGAACGCTAGAGACCCAGTACTTC. This sequence encodes CASSLQGTLETQYF.

The V call is TRBV18, the J call TRBJ2-1; 12 bases map to TRBD2. CDR3 length: 16 residues. Trimming took 3 bases from V and 6 from J; bases not matched to a gene: 6. Germline lookup yields CDR1 KGHSH and CDR2 LQKENI. The CDR3 region has the DNA TGTGCCAGCTCACCGGCGGCACTAGCGGGAGGCAATGAGCAGTTCTTC. Protein sequence: CASSPAALAGGNEQFF.

The chain employs TRBV11-2 and TRBJ2-7, with 9 bases identical to TRBD1. Germline-derived CDR1 and CDR2 are SGHAT and FQNNGV. The CDR3 is made up of 16 amino acids. V trimming: 3 bases; J trimming: 4 bases; junction bases outside the gene matches: 10. The CDR3 DNA reads TGTGCCAGCAGCTTGGGTACAGGGGGCGGTGGGTACGAGCAGTACTTC. Its translation is CASSLGTGGGGYEQYF.

The chain links TRBV30 to TRBJ1-1, with D tentatively TRBD1 (6 bases). The CDR3 length is 13 residues. Per the germline V gene, CDR1 is GTSNPN and CDR2 is SVGIG (reference sequence). V lost 4 bases, J lost 4 bases, and 13 bases lay in between. CDR3 sequence (DNA): TGTGCCTGGACTAAGGGAGGGGGCACTGAAGCTTTCTTT. Amino acids: CAWTKGGGTEAFF.

The rearrangement joins TRBV1 to TRBJ1-4; TRBD1, as called in the table, went unchecked against the DNA. TRBV1 is a pseudogene locus. The CDR3 runs 14 residues. In DNA, the CDR3 is TGCACCAGCATATTCACAGGTTCAAATGAAAAACTGTTTTTT. It yields the protein CTSIFTGSNEKLFF.

This rearrangement joins TRBV18 to TRBJ1-1; 7 bases agree with TRBD1. CDR1 is KGHSH, CDR2 LQKENI, per germline. Trimming at V came to 2 bases and at J to 1 base, leaving 1 base not matched to a gene. CDR3 length: 14 residues. CDR3 sequence: CASSPRTGNTEAFF. CDR3 bases: TGTGCCAGCTCACCAAGGACAGGGAACACTGAAGCTTTCTTT.

This rearrangement joins TRBV12-3 or TRBV12-4 to TRBJ1-2; D gene uncertain. The V and J ends lost 7 bases and 3 bases respectively, with 9 bases between them. The CDR3 has 12 amino acids. The CDR3 DNA sequence: TGTGCCAGCATATTAGAGGACTATGGCTACACCTTC. Amino acids: CASILEDYGYTF.

This clone was seen only once. This chain links TRBV3-1 (or the pseudogene TRBV3-2) with TRBJ1-1; D might be TRBD1 (5 bases). V lost 4 bases and J 5 bases, leaving 11 bases between the germline ends. This CDR3 has 13 residues. The germline V gene encodes CDR1 LGHDT and CDR2 YNNKEL (reference sequence). This CDR3 reads CASSPQAGTEAFF. CDR3 sequence (DNA): TGTGCCAGCAGCCCACAGGCCGGGACTGAAGCTTTCTTT.

The J gene is TRBJ2-3, the V gene TRBV3-1 (or the pseudogene TRBV3-2), with TRBD2 identical over 10 bases. This CDR3 spans 16 amino acids. CDR1 is LGHDT, CDR2 YNNKEL, per germline (reference sequence). Trimming removed 1 base from V and 1 base from J; junction bases left unmatched: 2. In DNA form, the CDR3 reads TGTGCCAGCAGCCAAGTTCTAGCGGGAGGCACAGATACGCAGTATTTT. Encoded protein: CASSQVLAGGTDTQYF.

The chain carries TRBV11-2 and TRBJ1-1, with D perhaps matching TRBD1 (6 bases). V gave up 5 bases and J gave up 0 bases, with 16 bases separating them. The CDR3 runs 16 residues. From germline, CDR1 is SGHAT and CDR2 FQNNGV. The CDR3 here is CASSPQGQTMNTEAFF. CDR3 in DNA: TGTGCCAGCAGCCCCCAAGGACAGACCATGAACACTGAAGCTTTCTTT.

The CDR3 loop reads CASSQESRRGETQYF. The CDR3 nucleotides read TGTGCCAGCAGCCAAGAGTCGAGGCGAGGGGAGACCCAGTACTTC. The genes are TRBV14 and TRBJ2-5; TRBD2 is a possible D gene (5 bases). The length of the CDR3 is 15 residues. Per the germline V gene, CDR1 is SGHDN and CDR2 is FVKESK. The V end lost 0 bases, the J end lost 5 bases, and 13 bases lay between the germline ends.

This rearrangement joins TRBV11-2 to TRBJ2-1; D possibly corresponds to TRBD1 (7 bases). CDR1 and CDR2 (germline): SGHAT, FQNNGV. The CDR3 is 16 residues long. The V end was cut by 0 bases, the J end by 7 bases, with 16 bases between. DNA of the CDR3: TGTGCCAGCAGCTTAGATCCCCTCAGGGGGGTGAATGAGCAGTTCTTC. Translation gives CASSLDPLRGVNEQFF. Full variable domain (missing parts from reference TRBV11-2 and TRBJ2-1): EAGVAQSPRYKIIEKRQSVAFWCNPISGHATLYWYQQILGQGPKLLIQFQNNGVVDDSQLPKDRFSAERLKGVDSTLKIQPAKLEDSAVYLCASSLDPLRGVNEQFFGPGTRLTVL.

This chain uses TRBV3-1 (or the pseudogene TRBV3-2) with TRBJ1-1; D gene ambiguous. V lost 1 base to trimming and J lost 7 bases, with 10 bases between them. Germline assignment: CDR1 LGHDT and CDR2 YNNKEL (reference sequence). There are 13 residues in the CDR3. CDR3 sequence: CASSQAEQLEAFF. The CDR3, as DNA: TGTGCCAGCAGCCAAGCAGAACAGCTTGAAGCTTTCTTT.

This CDR3 reads CASASGARTGELFF. The CDR3 DNA is TGCGCCAGCGCCAGTGGGGCGCGGACCGGGGAGCTGTTTTTT. This sequence joins TRBV5-1 and TRBJ2-2; possibly TRBD1 for D (5 bases). Germline V gene data show CDR1 as SGHRS and CDR2 as YFSETQ. This CDR3 is built from 14 residues. Trimming left V 7 bases short and J 5 bases short, with 15 bases between.

The rearrangement uses TRBV19 and TRBJ1-2; weak D call: TRBD1 (6 bases). V lost 1 base to trimming and J lost 6 bases, with 15 bases between them. This CDR3 spans 15 amino acids. In germline, CDR1 is LNHDA, CDR2 SQIVND (reference sequence). CDR3 amino acids: CASSIGAAQGNGYTF. The CDR3 DNA reads as TGTGCCAGTAGTATAGGGGCAGCACAGGGAAATGGCTACACCTTC.

The rearrangement uses TRBV2 and TRBJ1-4; TRBD1 is a possible D gene (5 bases). The CDR3 totals 15 residues. V was cut by 6 bases and J by 1 base, with 12 bases left in between. From germline, CDR1 is SNHLY and CDR2 FYNNEI. Here the CDR3 reads CASRKQGLTNEKLFF. The CDR3 nucleotides read TGTGCCAGCAGGAAGCAGGGACTAACTAATGAAAAACTGTTTTTT.

This chain joins TRBV7-8 and TRBJ2-2; 9 positions match TRBD2. Per the germline V gene, CDR1 is SGHVS and CDR2 is FQNEAQ. V trimming: 5 bases; J trimming: 5 bases; junction bases outside the gene matches: 6. There are 15 residues in the CDR3. CDR3 sequence (DNA): TGTGCCAGCAGCCGACCGGGACTAGCTACCGGGGAGCTGTTTTTT. Translation gives CASSRPGLATGELFF.

The chain links TRBV19 to TRBJ2-7; the D is unclear. The CDR3 consists of 15 residues. Germline values: CDR1 LNHDA, CDR2 SQIVND (reference sequence). The V and J ends lost 3 bases and 6 bases respectively, with 18 bases between them. The CDR3 sequence is CASSIGGRAFFEQYF. CDR3 DNA sequence: TGTGCCAGTAGTATTGGTGGGCGCGCGTTTTTCGAGCAGTACTTC.

V is TRBV19 and J is TRBJ1-5; tentatively, D is TRBD1 (5 bases). CDR1 LNHDA and CDR2 SQIVND come from the germline V gene (reference sequence). The V end was cut by 0 bases, the J end by 9 bases, with 12 bases between. The CDR3 has 14 amino acids. The CDR3 spells CASSIEGRQLPQHF. CDR3 sequence (DNA): TGTGCCAGTAGTATAGAGGGGCGACAGCTGCCCCAGCATTTT.

The rearrangement joins TRBV10-3 to TRBJ2-7; TRBD1 might be the D (5 bases). Trimming took off 2 bases at V and 6 bases at J, with 11 bases between the two ends. This CDR3 contains 13 residues. Germline values: CDR1 ENHRY, CDR2 SYGVKD. The CDR3 sequence: CAISEQGVGEQYF. In DNA, the CDR3 is TGTGCCATCAGTGAGCAAGGGGTTGGCGAGCAGTACTTC.

The genes are TRBV2 and TRBJ2-3; 14 nucleotides line up with TRBD2. Germline V gene sequence: CDR1 SNHLY, CDR2 FYNNEI. V lost 6 bases and J lost 5; bases outside the gene matches: 7. CDR3 length equals 16 residues. Written as DNA, the CDR3 is TGTGCCAGCAGCCCTAGACTAGCGGGAGGGTTAGATACGCAGTATTTT. Amino acid sequence: CASSPRLAGGLDTQYF.